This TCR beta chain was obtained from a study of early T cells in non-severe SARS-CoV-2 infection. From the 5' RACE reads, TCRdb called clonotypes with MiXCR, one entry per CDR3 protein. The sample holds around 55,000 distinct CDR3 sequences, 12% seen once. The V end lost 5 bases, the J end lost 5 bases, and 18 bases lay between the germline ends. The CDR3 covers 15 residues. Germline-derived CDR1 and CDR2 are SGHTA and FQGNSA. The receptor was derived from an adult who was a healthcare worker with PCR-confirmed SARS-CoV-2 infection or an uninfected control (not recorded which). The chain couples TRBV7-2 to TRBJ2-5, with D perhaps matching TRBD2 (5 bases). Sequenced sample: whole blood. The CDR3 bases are TGTGCCAGCAGCGATGAGGGCGGAAAATGGGAGACCCAGTACTTC. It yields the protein CASSDEGGKWETQYF.